This entry lists 5 T cell receptor beta chains sequenced from one sample in a study of control samples from healthy donors and cancer patients. Repertoires were generated with immunoSEQ multiplex PCR, while TCRdb's copy carries only in-frame clones and drops some. Here the sample spans around 110,000 clones, more than 75% being singletons. The sequencing input was blood. Every receptor here comes from a woman aged 70-85 years in good health.

The rearrangement links TRBV18 to TRBJ1-2, with 7 bases fitting TRBD1. Trimming took 1 base from V and 4 from J; bases not matched to a gene: 6. Germline CDR1 reads KGHSH; CDR2 reads LQKENI. This CDR3 region has 15 residues. The CDR3 DNA sequence: TGTGCCAGCTCACCACAGGGGGCTAATACCTATGGCTACACCTTC. Encoded protein: CASSPQGANTYGYTF.

The chain links TRBV7-9 to TRBJ2-7; D remains unclear. The germline V and J ends were trimmed by 0 bases and 5 bases, with 11 bases remaining between them. The CDR3 is made up of 14 amino acids. CDR1 SEHNR and CDR2 FQNEAQ come from the germline V gene (reference sequence). The CDR3, as DNA: TGTGCCAGCAGCTTAGCGTCGGGTTATGACGAGCAGTACTTC. This sequence encodes CASSLASGYDEQYF.

The V call is TRBV3-1 (or the pseudogene TRBV3-2), the J call TRBJ1-3; D uncertain. The CDR3 is 13 amino acids. CDR1 and CDR2 from the germline V gene are LGHDT and YNNKEL (reference sequence). The V and J ends lost 3 bases and 0 bases respectively, with 3 bases between them. This CDR3 reads CASSQGSGNTIYF. In DNA form, the CDR3 reads TGTGCCAGCAGCCAGGGCTCTGGAAACACCATATATTTT.

The chain carries TRBV7-8 and TRBJ1-5; D call uncertain. The germline V gene encodes CDR1 SGHVS and CDR2 FQNEAQ. V was pared by 4 bases and J by 4 bases, with 8 bases between. The CDR3 contains 13 residues. CDR3 coding DNA: TGTGCCAGCAGCTCGCCCGGGAATCAGCCCCAGCATTTT. Translation gives CASSSPGNQPQHF.

This chain joins TRBV5-1 and TRBJ2-1; D not resolved. The V gene lost 4 bases and the J gene lost 8 bases, with 13 bases spanning the gap. The CDR3 loop spans 13 amino acids. Germline-derived CDR1 and CDR2 are SGHRS and YFSETQ. CDR3 DNA: TGCGCCAGCAGCCCACTCCTTGGGGATGAGCAGTTCTTC. As protein: CASSPLLGDEQFF.